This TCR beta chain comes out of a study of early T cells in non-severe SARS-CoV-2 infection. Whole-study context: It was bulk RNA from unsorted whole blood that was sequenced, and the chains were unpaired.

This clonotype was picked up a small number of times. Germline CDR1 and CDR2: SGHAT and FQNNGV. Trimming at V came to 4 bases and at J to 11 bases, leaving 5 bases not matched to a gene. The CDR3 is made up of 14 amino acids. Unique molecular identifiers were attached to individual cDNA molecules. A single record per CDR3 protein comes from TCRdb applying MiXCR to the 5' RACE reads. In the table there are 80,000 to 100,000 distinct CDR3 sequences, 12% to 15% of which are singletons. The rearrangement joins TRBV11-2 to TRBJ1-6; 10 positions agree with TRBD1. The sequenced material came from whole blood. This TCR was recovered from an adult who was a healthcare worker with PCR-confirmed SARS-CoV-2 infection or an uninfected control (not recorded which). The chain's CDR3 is CASSSDRGSTPLHF. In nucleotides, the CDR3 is TGTGCCAGCAGCTCGGACAGGGGGTCCACACCCCTCCACTTT.